This record covers a single T cell receptor beta chain. The V and J ends lost 7 bases and 0 bases respectively, with 10 bases between them. Germline-derived CDR1 and CDR2 are GTSNPN and SVGIG (reference sequence). The CDR3 spans 13 residues. The sample comes from a study of blood T cell repertoires in COVID-19. For the study at large: Acute and convalescent COVID-19 specimens originated in the United States, Italy and Spain.

The data were produced by immunoSEQ multiplex PCR, yet TCRdb's version contains in-frame clones alone and is incomplete. The data show about 110,000 clones, with 88% seen just once and about 2.2% held by the top ten. The source material was peripheral blood. This TCR derives from a human donor in a cohort sampled during active COVID-19. The V gene is TRBV30, the J gene TRBJ1-3; D remains ambiguous. The DNA of the CDR3 is TGTGCCTTCCGGGTTTTCTCTGGAAACACCATATATTTT. This sequence encodes CAFRVFSGNTIYF.